Sequencing of this T cell receptor beta chain was carried out in a study of blood T cell repertoires in COVID-19. Study as a whole: Researchers got acute and convalescent COVID-19 samples from the United States, Italy and Spain. PBMCs, B-cell-depleted T cells, or T cells were the source of the cDNA or gDNA that made up the material.

Authors' analysis steps: Nucleated cell number was recorded as an estimate derived from reference gene primer amplification. Assay: immunoSEQ multiplex PCR; the TCRdb copy retains only in-frame clones and omits some. The V and J calls and the clone size are those of that table, but D and trimming were determined from the DNA. The sample includes around 200,000 clones, under 85% of them seen just once. J was trimmed by 6 bases and V by 7 bases; bases with no gene match: 19. The germline gives CDR1 SNHLY, CDR2 FYNNEI. The CDR3 is 17 residues long. The chain uses TRBV2 and TRBJ1-1, with 8 bases that match TRBD1. This receptor was obtained from a human donor in a cohort sampled during active COVID-19. The sample was peripheral blood. The CDR3 DNA reads TGTGCCAGCACCCCCATGGGGACAGGCCTTGGGGTAGCTGAAGCTTTCTTT. As protein: CASTPMGTGLGVAEAFF.